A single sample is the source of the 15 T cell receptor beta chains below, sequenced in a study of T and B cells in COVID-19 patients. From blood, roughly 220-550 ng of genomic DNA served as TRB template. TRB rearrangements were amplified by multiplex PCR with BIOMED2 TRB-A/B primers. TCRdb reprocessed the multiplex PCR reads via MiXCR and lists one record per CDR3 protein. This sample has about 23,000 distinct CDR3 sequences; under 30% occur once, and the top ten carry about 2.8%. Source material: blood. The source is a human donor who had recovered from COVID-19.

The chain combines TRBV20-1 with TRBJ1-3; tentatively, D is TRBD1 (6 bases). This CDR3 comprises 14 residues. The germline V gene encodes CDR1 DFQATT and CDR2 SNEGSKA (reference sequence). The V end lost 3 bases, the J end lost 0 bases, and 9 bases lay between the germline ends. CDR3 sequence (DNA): TGCAGTGCTAGGACAGGAGCCTCTGGAAACACCATATATTTT. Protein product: CSARTGASGNTIYF.

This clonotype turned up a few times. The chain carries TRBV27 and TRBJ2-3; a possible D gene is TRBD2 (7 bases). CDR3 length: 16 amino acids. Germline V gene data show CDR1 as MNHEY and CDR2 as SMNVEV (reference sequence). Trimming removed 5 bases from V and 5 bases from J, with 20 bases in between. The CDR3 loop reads CASSRGGTRGRDTQYF. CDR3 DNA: TGTGCCAGCAGTCGCGGGGGCACCCGGGGGAGAGATACGCAGTATTTT.

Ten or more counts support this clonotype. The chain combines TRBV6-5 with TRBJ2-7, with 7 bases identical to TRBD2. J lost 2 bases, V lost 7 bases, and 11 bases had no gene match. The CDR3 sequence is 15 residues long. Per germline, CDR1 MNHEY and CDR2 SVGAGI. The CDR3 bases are TGTGCCAGCAAACAGAAAGCGGGGATCGCCTACGAGCAGTACTTC. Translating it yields CASKQKAGIAYEQYF.

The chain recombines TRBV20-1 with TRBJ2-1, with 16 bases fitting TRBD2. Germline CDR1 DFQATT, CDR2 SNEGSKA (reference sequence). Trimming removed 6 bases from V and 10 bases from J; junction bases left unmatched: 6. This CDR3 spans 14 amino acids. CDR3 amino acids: CSAGPGLAGGEQFF. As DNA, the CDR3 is TGCAGTGCCGGTCCGGGACTAGCGGGAGGGGAGCAGTTCTTC.

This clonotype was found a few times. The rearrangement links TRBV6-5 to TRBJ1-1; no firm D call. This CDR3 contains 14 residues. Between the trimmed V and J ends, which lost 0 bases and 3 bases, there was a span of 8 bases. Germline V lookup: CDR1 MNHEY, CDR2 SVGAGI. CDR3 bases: TGTGCCAGCAGTTACTCGAGGTCGTACACTGAAGCTTTCTTT. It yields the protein CASSYSRSYTEAFF.

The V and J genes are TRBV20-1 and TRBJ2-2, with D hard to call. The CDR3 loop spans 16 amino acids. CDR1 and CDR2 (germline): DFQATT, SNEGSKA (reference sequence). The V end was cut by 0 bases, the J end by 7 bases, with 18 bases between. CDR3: CSARDGRTGTVGELFF. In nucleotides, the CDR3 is TGCAGTGCTAGAGATGGCAGAACGGGCACCGTCGGGGAGCTGTTTTTT.

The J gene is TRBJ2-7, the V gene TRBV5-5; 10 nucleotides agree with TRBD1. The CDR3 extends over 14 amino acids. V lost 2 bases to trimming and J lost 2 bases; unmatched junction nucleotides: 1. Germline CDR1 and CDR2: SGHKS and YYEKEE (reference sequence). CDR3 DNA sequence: TGTGCCAGCAGCTTTGGGACAGGGGCCTACGAGCAGTACTTC. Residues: CASSFGTGAYEQYF. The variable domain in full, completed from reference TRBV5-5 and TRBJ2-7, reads DAGVTQSPTHLIKTRGQQVTLRCSPISGHKSVSWYQQVLGQGPQFIFQYYEKEERGRGNFPDRFSARQFPNYSSELNVNALLLGDSALYLCASSFGTGAYEQYFGPGTRLTVT.

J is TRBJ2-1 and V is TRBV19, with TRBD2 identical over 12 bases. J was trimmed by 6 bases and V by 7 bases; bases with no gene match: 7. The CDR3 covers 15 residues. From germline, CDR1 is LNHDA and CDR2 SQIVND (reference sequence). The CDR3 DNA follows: TGTGCCAGTAAGGGGACTAGCGGGCCATCCAATGAGCAGTTCTTC. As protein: CASKGTSGPSNEQFF. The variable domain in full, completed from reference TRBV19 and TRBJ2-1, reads DGGITQSPKYLFRKEGQNVTLSCEQNLNHDAMYWYRQDPGQGLRLIYYSQIVNDFQKGDIAEGYSVSREKKESFPLTVTSAQKNPTAFYLCASKGTSGPSNEQFFGPGTRLTVL.

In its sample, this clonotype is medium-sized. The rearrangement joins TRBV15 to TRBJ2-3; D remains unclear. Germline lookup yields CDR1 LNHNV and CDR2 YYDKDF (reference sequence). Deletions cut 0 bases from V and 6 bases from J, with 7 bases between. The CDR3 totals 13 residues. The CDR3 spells CATSRDRVDTQYF. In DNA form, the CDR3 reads TGTGCCACCAGCAGAGATCGGGTTGATACGCAGTATTTT.

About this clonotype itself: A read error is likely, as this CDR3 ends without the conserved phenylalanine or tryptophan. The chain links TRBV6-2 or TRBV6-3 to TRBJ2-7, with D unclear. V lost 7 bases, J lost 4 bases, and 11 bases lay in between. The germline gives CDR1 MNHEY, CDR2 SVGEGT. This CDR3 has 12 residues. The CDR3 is CASTSTTYEQYL. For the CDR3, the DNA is TGTGCCAGCACATCTACTACGTACGAGCAGTACCTC.

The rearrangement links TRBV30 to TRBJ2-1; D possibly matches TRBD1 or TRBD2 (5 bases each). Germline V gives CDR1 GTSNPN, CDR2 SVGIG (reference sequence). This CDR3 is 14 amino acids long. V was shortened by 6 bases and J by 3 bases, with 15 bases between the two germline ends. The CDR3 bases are TGTGCCTGTTCGGGGCTAGCTTACTACAATGAGCAGTTCTTC. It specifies CACSGLAYYNEQFF.

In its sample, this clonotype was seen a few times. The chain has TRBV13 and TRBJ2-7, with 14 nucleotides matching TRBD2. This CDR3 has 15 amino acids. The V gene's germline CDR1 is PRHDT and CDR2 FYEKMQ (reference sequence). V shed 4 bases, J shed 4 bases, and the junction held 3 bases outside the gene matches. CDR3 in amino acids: CASSSRTSGRYEQYF. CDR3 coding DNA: TGTGCCAGCAGCTCCCGGACTAGCGGGAGGTACGAGCAGTACTTC.

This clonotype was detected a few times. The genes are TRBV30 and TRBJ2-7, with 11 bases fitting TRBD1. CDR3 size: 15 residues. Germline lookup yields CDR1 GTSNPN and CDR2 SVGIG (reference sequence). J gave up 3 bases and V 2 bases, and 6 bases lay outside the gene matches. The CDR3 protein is CAWSRTGGFDYEQYF. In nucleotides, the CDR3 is TGTGCCTGGAGTAGGACAGGGGGCTTCGACTACGAGCAGTACTTC.

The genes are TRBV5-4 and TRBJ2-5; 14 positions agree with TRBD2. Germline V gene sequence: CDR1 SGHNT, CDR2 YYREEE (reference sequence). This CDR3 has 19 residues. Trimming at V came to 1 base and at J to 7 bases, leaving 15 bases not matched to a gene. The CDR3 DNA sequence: TGTGCCAGCAGCTTGTCGGGACTAGCGGGAGATGTTATGGGAGGGACCCAGTACTTC. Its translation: CASSLSGLAGDVMGGTQYF. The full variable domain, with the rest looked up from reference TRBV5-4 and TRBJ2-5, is ETGVTQSPTHLIKTRGQQVTLRCSSQSGHNTVSWYQQALGQGPQFIFQYYREEENGRGNFPPRFSGLQFPNYSSELNVNALELDDSALYLCASSLSGLAGDVMGGTQYFGPGTRLLVL.

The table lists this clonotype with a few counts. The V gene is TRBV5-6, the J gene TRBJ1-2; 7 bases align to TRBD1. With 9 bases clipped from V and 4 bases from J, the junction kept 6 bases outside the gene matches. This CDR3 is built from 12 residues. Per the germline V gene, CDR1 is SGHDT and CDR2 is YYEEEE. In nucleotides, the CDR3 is TGTGCCACAAGGGGACAGACCTATGGCTACACCTTC. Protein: CATRGQTYGYTF.